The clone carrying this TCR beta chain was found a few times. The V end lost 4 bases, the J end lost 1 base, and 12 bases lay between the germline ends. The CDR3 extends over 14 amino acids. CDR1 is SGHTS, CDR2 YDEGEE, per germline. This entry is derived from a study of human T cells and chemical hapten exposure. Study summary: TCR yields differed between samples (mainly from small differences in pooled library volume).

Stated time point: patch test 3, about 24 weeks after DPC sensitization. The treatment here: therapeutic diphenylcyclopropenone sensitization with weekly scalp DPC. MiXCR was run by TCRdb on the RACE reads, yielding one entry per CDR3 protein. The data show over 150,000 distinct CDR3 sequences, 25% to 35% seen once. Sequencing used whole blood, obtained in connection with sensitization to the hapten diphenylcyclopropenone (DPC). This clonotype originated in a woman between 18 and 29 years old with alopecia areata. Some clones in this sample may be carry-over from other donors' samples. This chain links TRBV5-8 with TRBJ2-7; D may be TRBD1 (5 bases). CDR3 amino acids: CASSHRSLSYEQYF. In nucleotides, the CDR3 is TGTGCCAGCAGCCACAGGTCCTTGTCCTACGAGCAGTACTTC.